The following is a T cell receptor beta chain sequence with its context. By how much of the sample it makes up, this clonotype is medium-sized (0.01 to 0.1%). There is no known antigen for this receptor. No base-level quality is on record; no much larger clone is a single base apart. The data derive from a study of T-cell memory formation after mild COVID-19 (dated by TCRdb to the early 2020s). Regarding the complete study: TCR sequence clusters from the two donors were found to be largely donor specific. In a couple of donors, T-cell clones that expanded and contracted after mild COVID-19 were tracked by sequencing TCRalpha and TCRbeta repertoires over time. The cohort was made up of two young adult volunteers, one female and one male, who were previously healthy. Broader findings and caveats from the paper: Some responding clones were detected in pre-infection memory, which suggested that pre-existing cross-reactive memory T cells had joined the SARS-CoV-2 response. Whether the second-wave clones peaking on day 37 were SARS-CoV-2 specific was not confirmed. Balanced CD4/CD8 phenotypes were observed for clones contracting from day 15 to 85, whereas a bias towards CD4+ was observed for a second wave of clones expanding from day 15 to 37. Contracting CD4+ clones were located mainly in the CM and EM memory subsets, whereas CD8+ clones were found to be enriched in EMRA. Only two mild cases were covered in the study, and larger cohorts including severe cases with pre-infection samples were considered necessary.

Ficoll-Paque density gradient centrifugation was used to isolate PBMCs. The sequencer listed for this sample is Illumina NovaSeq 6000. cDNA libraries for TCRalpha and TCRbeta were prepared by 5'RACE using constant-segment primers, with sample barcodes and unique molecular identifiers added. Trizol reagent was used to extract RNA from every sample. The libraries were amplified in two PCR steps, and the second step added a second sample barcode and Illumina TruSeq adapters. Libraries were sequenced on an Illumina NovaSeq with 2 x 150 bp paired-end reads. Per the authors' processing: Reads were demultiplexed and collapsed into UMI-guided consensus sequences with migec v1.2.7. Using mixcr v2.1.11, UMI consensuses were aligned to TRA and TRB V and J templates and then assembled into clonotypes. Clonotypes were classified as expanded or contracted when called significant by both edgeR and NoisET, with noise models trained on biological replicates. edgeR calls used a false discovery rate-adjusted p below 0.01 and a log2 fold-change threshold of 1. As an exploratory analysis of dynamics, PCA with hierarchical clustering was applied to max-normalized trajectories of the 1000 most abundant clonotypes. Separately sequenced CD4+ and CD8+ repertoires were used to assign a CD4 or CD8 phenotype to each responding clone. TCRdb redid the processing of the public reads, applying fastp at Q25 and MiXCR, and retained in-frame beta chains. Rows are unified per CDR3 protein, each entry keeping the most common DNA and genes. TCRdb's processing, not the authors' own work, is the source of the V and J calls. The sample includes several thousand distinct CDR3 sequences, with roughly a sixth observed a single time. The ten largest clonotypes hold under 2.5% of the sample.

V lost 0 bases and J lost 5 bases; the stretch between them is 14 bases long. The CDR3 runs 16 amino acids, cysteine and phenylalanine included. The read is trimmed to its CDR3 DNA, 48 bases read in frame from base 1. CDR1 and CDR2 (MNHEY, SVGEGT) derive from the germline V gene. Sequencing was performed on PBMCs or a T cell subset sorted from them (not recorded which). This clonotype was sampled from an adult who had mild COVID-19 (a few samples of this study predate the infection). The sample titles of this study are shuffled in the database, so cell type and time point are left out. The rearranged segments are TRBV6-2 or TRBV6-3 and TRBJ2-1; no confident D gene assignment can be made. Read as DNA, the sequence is TGTGCCAGCAGTTACTCTCGATCCGTCCTCCACAATGAGCAGTTCTTC. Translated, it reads CASSYSRSVLHNEQFF.